The clone carrying this T cell receptor beta chain showed up just once. Its target is not known. The CDR3 totals 14 residues. The V and J ends lost 6 bases and 8 bases, in that order; junction bases with no gene match: 6. Germline V gives CDR1 MNHNS, CDR2 SASEGT. This sample was taken from a study of CD8+ T cells in alopecia areata. Study-level information: Tofacitinib was taken orally by treated patients, and the dose was 5 to 10 mg twice daily. Once tofacitinib had been taken for 6 to 18 months, 6 months off drug followed.

Study-wide results and limits: TCR sharing across patients was less clear than in mice, possibly HLA-related.

Collection of lesional scalp punch biopsies and peripheral blood was performed in alopecia areata patients. Extraction and reverse transcription of RNA yielded cDNA as the sequencing template. Some clones are missing from TCRdb's copy, which holds only in-frame ones; the method was immunoSEQ multiplex PCR. The data contain hundreds of thousands of clones, 67% of them singletons. This clonotype was sampled from a human donor with alopecia areata. Sequenced material: CD4+ T cells sorted from blood, taken at week 0. J is TRBJ2-1 and V is TRBV6-1; TRBD1 matches at 11 bases. CDR3: CASSRTGGLYEQFF. As DNA, the CDR3 is TGTGCCAGCAGCCGGACAGGGGGCTTGTATGAGCAGTTCTTC.